The 13 T cell receptor beta chains below were found in one sample sequenced in a study of T cell clonotyping in hematopoietic cell transplantation. Clones were read by immunoSEQ multiplex PCR, and TCRdb kept only the in-frame ones, dropping some. This sample carries about 21,000 clones, roughly 88% of them seen once, and the ten largest clones take 3% to 4.5%. Time point denoted: recipient sample about 28 days before transplant, after cytoreduction. The sample here was peripheral blood mononuclear cells, taken before stem cell transplant. These receptors were taken from a man aged 18 to 30 with biphenotypic leukemia. Some clones in this sample may be carry-over from other donors' samples.

The genes are TRBV12-5 and TRBJ2-7, with D perhaps given as TRBD1 or TRBD2 (5 bases each). V was pared by 4 bases and J by 2 bases, with 12 bases between. Germline V lookup: CDR1 LGHNT, CDR2 FRNRAP. The CDR3 runs 14 residues. The CDR3 here is CASGSYGGPYEQYF. Here the CDR3 DNA reads TGTGCTAGTGGTTCTTATGGGGGTCCCTACGAGCAGTACTTC.

The chain has TRBV27 and TRBJ2-7; no clear D gene. With 6 bases removed from V and 1 base from J, the gap between germline ends came to 10 bases. CDR3 length: 13 amino acids. Looked up from germline, CDR1 is MNHEY and CDR2 is SMNVEV (reference sequence). The CDR3 loop reads CASRWAVSYEQYF. As DNA, the CDR3 is TGTGCCAGCAGATGGGCAGTTTCCTACGAGCAGTACTTC.

The rearrangement joins TRBV19 to TRBJ2-7; 7 bases are shared with TRBD1. This CDR3 comprises 15 residues. Trimming took 4 bases from V and 0 from J; bases not matched to a gene: 6. CDR1 and CDR2 from the germline V gene are LNHDA and SQIVND (reference sequence). The CDR3 nucleotides read TGTGCCAGTAGTACCGAGACAGGGATCTCCTACGAGCAGTACTTC. It yields the protein CASSTETGISYEQYF.

This chain connects TRBV6-5 to TRBJ1-2, with no clear D. V lost 7 bases and J lost 4, with 10 bases in between. Germline V gene sequence: CDR1 MNHEY, CDR2 SVGAGI. This CDR3 spans 12 amino acids. The CDR3 region has the DNA TGTGCCAGCACCCGCGGTGGCTATGGCTACACCTTC. This codes for CASTRGGYGYTF.

This clone occurred once. The chain joins TRBV15 to TRBJ1-1; a possible D gene is TRBD1 (5 bases). Germline V gives CDR1 LNHNV, CDR2 YYDKDF (reference sequence). Trimming shortened V by 7 bases and J by 3 bases, and 12 bases separated the two germline ends. CDR3 length: 13 residues. CDR3 in amino acids: CATTDGRDTEAFF. The CDR3 DNA is TGTGCCACCACCGACGGCAGGGACACTGAAGCTTTCTTT.

The gene calls are TRBV11-2 and TRBJ1-1; D is perhaps TRBD1 (5 bases). Germline loops: CDR1 SGHAT, CDR2 FQNNGV. The V gene lost 4 bases and the J gene lost 2 bases, with 14 bases spanning the gap. This CDR3 is 15 amino acids long. Here the CDR3 reads CASSSSLGGNTEAFF. The CDR3 coding sequence is TGTGCCAGCAGCTCCTCCCTGGGGGGAAACACTGAAGCTTTCTTT.

This clone showed up just once. CDR3 sequence reads: CASAPTVGTEAFF. CDR3 in DNA: TGTGCTAGTGCCCCCACAGTGGGCACTGAAGCTTTCTTT. V is TRBV12-5 and J is TRBJ1-1, with D unclear. This CDR3 is built from 13 residues. Germline lookup yields CDR1 LGHNT and CDR2 FRNRAP. V shed 7 bases and J shed 4 bases, with 13 bases lying between them.

On this clone itself: Mismatch with germline at one junction end may stem from a read error. The chain carries TRBV2 and TRBJ2-2, with D unresolved. Per the germline V gene, CDR1 is SNHLY and CDR2 is FYNNEI. This CDR3 contains 13 residues. The CDR3 loop reads CATLLPNTGELFF. The CDR3, as DNA: TGTGCCACCTTATTACCTAACACTGGGGAGCTGTTTTTT.

CDR3 protein: CASSAGANVLTF. As DNA, the CDR3 is TGTGCCAGTTCGGCGGGGGCCAACGTCCTGACTTTC. V usage is TRBV19 and J usage is TRBJ2-6; D remains ambiguous. Trimming took off 8 bases at V and 4 bases at J, with 6 bases between the two ends. Germline V gene lookup returns CDR1 LNHDA and CDR2 SQIVND (reference sequence). The CDR3 sequence is 12 residues long.

This clone was observed a few times. V is TRBV2 and J is TRBJ2-3; TRBD1 aligns across 10 bases. This CDR3 comprises 13 residues. Germline CDR1 is SNHLY and CDR2 is FYNNEI. The ends lost 9 bases at V and 6 bases at J; junction bases unmatched: 6. CDR3 amino acids: CASTGTGDDTQYF. CDR3 in DNA: TGTGCCAGTACCGGGACAGGGGATGATACGCAGTATTTT.

The rearrangement uses TRBV29-1 and TRBJ2-7; D ambiguous. Trimming took 4 bases from V and 4 from J, leaving 11 bases between them. The length of the CDR3 is 12 residues. Germline V CDR1 and CDR2: SQVTM, ANQGSEA. CDR3 loop: CSVADPAYEQYF. The CDR3 DNA reads as TGCAGCGTTGCGGACCCGGCTTACGAGCAGTACTTC.

V usage is TRBV5-8 and J usage is TRBJ2-3; 9 bases map to TRBD2. The CDR3 totals 16 residues. J gave up 5 bases and V 6 bases, and 13 bases lay outside the gene matches. Germline CDR1 SGHTS, CDR2 YDEGEE. The CDR3 protein is CASTPLLAREGDTQYF. DNA of the CDR3: TGTGCCAGCACCCCTTTGCTAGCGCGGGAGGGAGATACGCAGTATTTT. The whole variable domain, filled in from reference TRBV5-8 and TRBJ2-3, reads EAGVTQSPTHLIKTRGQQATLRCSPISGHTSVYWYQQALGLGLQFLLWYDEGEERNRGNFPPRFSGRQFPNYSSELNVNALELEDSALYLCASTPLLAREGDTQYFGPGTRLTVL.

The chain has TRBV30 and TRBJ1-2; 9 nucleotides align to TRBD1. J was trimmed by 7 bases and V by 2 bases; bases with no gene match: 8. Germline loops: CDR1 GTSNPN, CDR2 SVGIG (reference sequence). There are 14 residues in the CDR3. CDR3 protein: CAWSPDRGGFGYTF. The CDR3 DNA follows: TGTGCCTGGAGTCCGGACAGGGGAGGTTTTGGCTACACCTTC.